These T cell receptor beta chains were read from a single sample in a study of shared clonotypes between healthy human individuals. Method: immunoSEQ multiplex PCR; TCRdb's copy keeps in-frame clones and lacks some. The sample yields 2,100,000 or so clones, about 94% seen once. Sequencing was performed on naive CD4+ T cells sorted from blood. All receptors derive from a man between 18 and 35 years old in good health. Both conserved end residues are part of each CDR3. Fields, in order: D gene, V gene, J gene, clone size, CDR3 DNA, CDR3 protein. The D gene is left open where the match is weak. A row's size may be missing; if present it is once, few, many or a size class.

>TRBD1|TRBV10-2|TRBJ2-7|NA
TGCGCCAGCACCAGACAGGGGGCGCGGTACGAGCAGTACTTC
CASTRQGARYEQYF
>TRBD1|TRBV19|TRBJ1-6|few
TGTGCCAGTAGTATACAGGGGGGAGATAATTCACCCCTCCACTTT
CASSIQGGDNSPLHF
>NA|TRBV2|TRBJ2-1|NA
TGTGCCAGCAACGACATCGACAGGCTCTCCTACAATGAGCAGTTCTTC
CASNDIDRLSYNEQFF
>TRBD1|TRBV6-5|TRBJ1-1|NA
TGTGCCAGCAGTGCGGACAGGGGGCCCACTGAAGCTTTCTTT
CASSADRGPTEAFF
>NA|TRBV28|TRBJ1-4|NA
TGTACTAGTTTGGGTGCAACTAATGAAAAACTGTTTTTT
CTSLGATNEKLFF
>NA|TRBV2|TRBJ1-4|NA
TGTGCCAGCAGTGGACGGGGGGGACGAAGTGAAAAACTGTTTTTT
CASSGRGGRSEKLFF
>TRBD2|TRBV10-3|TRBJ2-7|NA
TGTGCCATCAGTCTGACTAGCGGAGGTGGTTACGAGCAGTACTTC
CAISLTSGGGYEQYF
>NA|TRBV6-5|TRBJ2-7|NA
TGTGCCAGCAACGCAATAGGGGCTTACGAGCAGTACTTC
CASNAIGAYEQYF
>NA|TRBV21-1|TRBJ2-7|NA
TGTGCCAGCAGCAAAGCGCGAGTGGGGGGCAGGCCCTACGAGCAGTACTTC
CASSKARVGGRPYEQYF
>NA|TRBV21-1|TRBJ1-5|NA
TGTGCCAGCAGCAAAGCGCAGGTCCCCACCAATCAGCCCCAGCATTTT
CASSKAQVPTNQPQHF
>TRBD2|TRBV29-1|TRBJ2-5|NA
TGCAGCGTTGAAGCTAGCGGGGGGATCCAAGAGACCCAGTACTTC
CSVEASGGIQETQYF
>TRBD1|TRBV30|TRBJ1-1|once
TGTGCCTGGAGGCGGACAGGGGAAGCTTTCTTT
CAWRRTGEAFF
>NA|TRBV18|TRBJ1-2|NA
TGTGCCAGCTCTCCCAGGATAGACCCAAACTATGGCTACACCTTC
CASSPRIDPNYGYTF
>TRBD1|TRBV5-1|TRBJ2-1|NA
TGCGCCAGCAGCCAGGGGACAGGGCATTACAATGAGCAGTTCTTC
CASSQGTGHYNEQFF
>NA|TRBV19|TRBJ1-3|NA
TGTGCCAGTAGTGCGGGTCCTGGAAACACCATATATTTT
CASSAGPGNTIYF
>TRBD2|TRBV5-1|TRBJ2-1|NA
TGCGCCAGCAGACTGGGACTAGCGGGAAACAATGAGCAGTTCTTC
CASRLGLAGNNEQFF
>NA|TRBV9|TRBJ1-4|NA
TGTGCCAGCAGCGTAGGCAGGGTCGCGGCTAATGAAAAACTGTTTTTT
CASSVGRVAANEKLFF
>NA|TRBV5-1|TRBJ2-5|NA
TGCGCCAGCAGCTTGACAGGATGGGAAGAGACCCAGTACTTC
CASSLTGWEETQYF
>NA|TRBV6-6|TRBJ1-1|NA
TGTGCCAGCAGTTACTCGAGGCCAGACGCTGAAGCTTTCTTT
CASSYSRPDAEAFF
>TRBD1|TRBV7-8|TRBJ2-7|NA
TGTGCCAGCAGCCGAGGAGGGACAGGGGGATACGAGCAGTACTTC
CASSRGGTGGYEQYF
>TRBD2|TRBV6-5|TRBJ2-7|NA
TGTGCCAGCAGTTACTTCGGGGGGATGAACGAGCAGTACTTC
CASSYFGGMNEQYF
>TRBD2|TRBV6-5|TRBJ2-5|NA
TGTGCCAGCAGTCGATCTAGCGGACGAGAGACCCAGTACTTC
CASSRSSGRETQYF
>NA|TRBV15|TRBJ2-5|NA
TGTGCCACCAGCGGAAAGACAGGCCGACAAGAGACCCAGTACTTC
CATSGKTGRQETQYF
>TRBD2|TRBV9|TRBJ2-1|NA
TGTGCCAGCAGCGTAACAAGCGGGAGTCCGAATGAGCAGTTCTTC
CASSVTSGSPNEQFF
>NA|TRBV1|TRBJ1-2|once
TGCACCAGCAGCCAAGATAAATCGACAGGAGCTACTAACTATGGCTACACCTTC
CTSSQDKSTGATNYGYTF
>NA|TRBV6-6|TRBJ2-1|NA
TGTGCCACCCGTTGGGGTAACAATGAGCAGTTCTTC
CATRWGNNEQFF
>NA|TRBV9|TRBJ2-7|NA
TGTGCCAGCAGCGTAGCTCCCAGCTCCTACGAGCAGTACTTC
CASSVAPSSYEQYF
>NA|TRBV6-6|TRBJ2-3|NA
TGTGCCAGCAGAGGGACTTCCCCCACAGATACGCAGTATTTT
CASRGTSPTDTQYF
>NA|TRBV29-1|TRBJ2-3|NA
TGCAGCGCTGACCGATGGGAAACTGCGGGAACAGATACGCAGTATTTT
CSADRWETAGTDTQYF
>TRBD1|TRBV6-5|TRBJ1-6|NA
TGTGCCAGCATCCCGGGACAGGGGAGTAATTCACCCCTCCACTTT
CASIPGQGSNSPLHF
>NA|TRBV7-2|TRBJ1-5|NA
TGTGCCAGCAGCTTCGACCGAAACCAGCCCCAGCATTTT
CASSFDRNQPQHF
>TRBD2|TRBV6-1|TRBJ2-5|NA
TGTGCCAGCAGTGAAGGAGGGGAGGGGACCCAGTACTTC
CASSEGGEGTQYF
>NA|TRBV7-7|TRBJ2-2|once
TGTGCTAGCAGCCCAGATGCGACCTTCACCGGGGAGCTGTTTTTT
CASSPDATFTGELFF
>NA|TRBV7-9|TRBJ1-1|NA
TGTGCCAGCAGCTTAGGGGGCAGTACCTGGAACACTGAAGCTTTCTTT
CASSLGGSTWNTEAFF
>NA|TRBV5-6|TRBJ2-3|NA
TGTGCCAGCAGCACCTTTCACACACCACCGAGCACAGATACGCAGTATTTT
CASSTFHTPPSTDTQYF
>NA|TRBV10-3|TRBJ2-3|NA
TGTGCCATCAGCTCCCGCAGCCAGACTAGCACAGATACGCAGTATTTT
CAISSRSQTSTDTQYF
>NA|TRBV9|TRBJ2-1|NA
TGTGCCAGCAGCGAGTCTTATCGCGACCATGAGCAGTTCTTC
CASSESYRDHEQFF
>TRBD2|TRBV5-4|TRBJ2-5|NA
TGTGCCAGCAGTTCTTTAGCGGGGGGACTGCGGGAGACCCAGTACTTC
CASSSLAGGLRETQYF
>NA|TRBV19|TRBJ1-1|NA
TGTGCCAGTAGTATTGGGGGGGTGAACACTGAAGCTTTCTTT
CASSIGGVNTEAFF
>TRBD1|TRBV7-9|TRBJ2-4|NA
TGTGCCAGCAGCTCCAAAGACAGGGAACGGGTCTACTTC
CASSSKDRERVYF
>TRBD1|TRBV7-9|TRBJ2-5|NA
TGTGCCAGCAGCTTGACAGGGGGGCCCCAAGAGACCCAGTACTTC
CASSLTGGPQETQYF
>NA|TRBV11-2|TRBJ1-1|NA
TGTGCCAGCAGTCTCGGACGGATCACTGAAGCTTTCTTT
CASSLGRITEAFF
>NA|TRBV10-3|TRBJ2-7|NA
TGTGCCATCAGTGAGGGGGGGACCAGCTCCTACGAGCAGTACTTC
CAISEGGTSSYEQYF
>NA|TRBV2|TRBJ2-7|NA
TGTGCCAGCACCCCGTCTTCAGGTTTGGCGGACGAGCAGTACTTC
CASTPSSGLADEQYF
>NA|TRBV7-9|TRBJ1-5|NA
TGTGCCAGCAGCTTAGAAACGGTATTGACTAATCAGCCCCAGCATTTT
CASSLETVLTNQPQHF
>TRBD2|TRBV5-1|TRBJ2-2|NA
TGCGCCAGCAGCCAGCGGGGGAGCACCGGGGAGCTGTTTTTT
CASSQRGSTGELFF
>NA|TRBV14|TRBJ1-2|NA
TGTGCCAGCAGCCAAGTGCCTAACTATGGCTACACCTTC
CASSQVPNYGYTF
>NA|TRBV29-1|TRBJ1-1|NA
TGCAGCGTTGAAGATCTTGGGGGAGACTTAGGAGCTTTCTTT
CSVEDLGGDLGAFF
>NA|TRBV7-3|TRBJ1-1|NA
TGTGCCAGCAGACAGGACAGGAACACTGAAGCTTTCTTT
CASRQDRNTEAFF
>NA|TRBV25-1|TRBJ1-3|NA
TGTGCCAGCAGTGAATCGGGGACACTCTCTGGAAACACCATATATTTT
CASSESGTLSGNTIYF
>NA|TRBV10-3|TRBJ2-1|NA
TGTGCCATCAGTGACATCCATGAGCAGTTCTTC
CAISDIHEQFF
>NA|TRBV4-2|TRBJ2-1|NA
TGTGCCAGCAGCCAAGCTGACGGTTACAATGAGCAGTTCTTC
CASSQADGYNEQFF
>TRBD1|TRBV9|TRBJ1-4|NA
TGTGCCAGCAGCCCCCGGGGACAGAGTAATGAAAAACTGTTTTTT
CASSPRGQSNEKLFF
>NA|TRBV28|TRBJ1-2|NA
TGTGCCAGCAGTTTAACAGGGAACTATGGCTACACCTTC
CASSLTGNYGYTF